Reported below is one TCR beta chain. Its matching antigen is unknown. 60 Vbeta and 13 Jbeta primers were used in PCR. The method was immunoSEQ multiplex PCR; TCRdb's version includes in-frame clones alone and lacks a portion of them. The table lists some 50,000 clones, with roughly 0.99% in the top ten. The sample comes from a study of cytomegalovirus exposure and HLA in healthy donors. Study conclusions and caveats: A later analysis linked a missense DCLRE1C variant to TCR beta V- and J-gene trimming. Most TCR sequences were uncommon, yet certain public TCRs appeared in many donors.

From germline, CDR1 is SGHRS and CDR2 YFSETQ. Trimming pared 3 bases from V and 4 bases from J, leaving 13 bases between. The CDR3 loop spans 14 amino acids. This TCR came from a woman aged 40-49 years in good health and CMV-seronegative. The chain couples TRBV5-1 to TRBJ1-1; a possible D gene is TRBD1 (6 bases). Sequencing input: PBMCs. CDR3 DNA: TGCGCCAGCAGCTCCGACAGGCTGAGCACTGAAGCTTTCTTT. This translates into CASSSDRLSTEAFF.